What follows are 4 T cell receptor beta chains derived from one specimen sequenced in a study of shared clonotypes between healthy human individuals. The protocol was immunoSEQ multiplex PCR, while the TCRdb copy is restricted to in-frame clones and leaves out a portion. The table includes under 600,000 clones, 95% to 98% detected once. In the naive CD8 group, cells lacked CD45RO and were positively selected for CCR7, so terminally differentiated effector memory CD45RA+ cells were left out. Source material: naive CD8+ T cells sorted from blood. Every receptor here comes from a man aged 25-45 years in good health.

The V and J genes are TRBV7-8 and TRBJ2-5; the match to TRBD1 covers 8 bases. CDR1 and CDR2 (germline): SGHVS, FQNEAQ. This CDR3 spans 17 amino acids. V lost 5 bases to trimming and J lost 5 bases; unmatched junction nucleotides: 16. Written as DNA, the CDR3 is TGTGCCAGCAGCCGGGGAAGAGCAGGGGGCCTGAGGGAGACCCAGTACTTC. This codes for CASSRGRAGGLRETQYF.

The chain links TRBV29-1 to TRBJ2-1; D might be TRBD1 (6 bases). The CDR3 extends over 12 amino acids. Per the germline V gene, CDR1 is SQVTM and CDR2 is ANQGSEA. CDR3: CTGTSSYNEQFF. The CDR3 DNA sequence: TGCACCGGGACAAGCTCCTACAATGAGCAGTTCTTC.

This chain links TRBV2 with TRBJ2-3, with D uncertain. V dropped 2 bases and J dropped 5 bases, with 14 bases sitting between them. This CDR3 region has 15 residues. The germline gives CDR1 SNHLY, CDR2 FYNNEI. CDR3 sequence: CASSEKIPLVDTQYF. In DNA, the CDR3 is TGTGCCAGCAGTGAAAAGATACCCTTAGTAGATACGCAGTATTTT.

This rearrangement joins TRBV11-3 to TRBJ2-1; possible D gene TRBD2, 6 bases. V lost 6 bases to trimming and J lost 8 bases, with 14 bases between them. The CDR3 totals 13 residues. Germline values: CDR1 SGHNT, CDR2 YENEEA. CDR3 residues: CASRPGGPDEQFF. CDR3 in DNA: TGTGCCAGCAGGCCCGGAGGGCCAGATGAGCAGTTCTTC.